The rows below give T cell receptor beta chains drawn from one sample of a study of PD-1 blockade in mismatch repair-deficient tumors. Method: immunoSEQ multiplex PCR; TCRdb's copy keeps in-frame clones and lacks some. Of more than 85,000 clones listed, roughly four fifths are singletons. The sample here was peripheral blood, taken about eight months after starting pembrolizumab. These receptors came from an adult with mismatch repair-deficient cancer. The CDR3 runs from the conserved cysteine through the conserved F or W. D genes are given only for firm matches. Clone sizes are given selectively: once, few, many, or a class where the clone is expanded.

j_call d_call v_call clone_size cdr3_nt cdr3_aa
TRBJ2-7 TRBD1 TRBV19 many TGTGCCAGTAGCACTACCTCACAGGGGGCCAGCGAGCAGTACTTC CASSTTSQGASEQYF
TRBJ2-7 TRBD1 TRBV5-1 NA TGCGCCAGCACCTATGGACAGGGCGAGCAGTACTTC CASTYGQGEQYF
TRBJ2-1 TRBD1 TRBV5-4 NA TGTGCCAGCAGCTTGGATCCGGGACAGACATACAATGAGCAGTTCTTC CASSLDPGQTYNEQFF
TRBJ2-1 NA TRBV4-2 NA TGTGCCAGCAGCCAAATTGCGGATGAGCAGTTCTTC CASSQIADEQFF
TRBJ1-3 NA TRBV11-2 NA TGTGCCAGCAGCCCGACAGGTGTCTCTGGAAACACCATATATTTT CASSPTGVSGNTIYF
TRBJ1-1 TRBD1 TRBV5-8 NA TGTGCCAGCAGCTCGGACAGGGTGAGGGCTGAAGCTTTCTTT CASSSDRVRAEAFF
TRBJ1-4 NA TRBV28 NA TGTGCCAGCAGTAGGAATGAAAAACTGTTTTTT CASSRNEKLFF
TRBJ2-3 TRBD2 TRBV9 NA TGTGCCAGCAGCGTAGGTCCTAGCGGATACACAGATACGCAGTATTTT CASSVGPSGYTDTQYF
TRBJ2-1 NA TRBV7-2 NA TGTGCCAGCAGCTTTTCTGGGGGCAGGGAGAATGAGCAGTTCTTC CASSFSGGRENEQFF
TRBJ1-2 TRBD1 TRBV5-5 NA TGTGCCAGCAGCAAGAACCCCGGGACAGATGGCTACACCTTC CASSKNPGTDGYTF
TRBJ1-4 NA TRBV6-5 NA TGTGCCAGCAGTTACTCGCAACAGGCTAACGGAAAACTGTTTTTT CASSYSQQANGKLFF
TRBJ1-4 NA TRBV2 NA TGTGCCAGCATGATCGCGGAAAAACTGTTTTTT CASMIAEKLFF
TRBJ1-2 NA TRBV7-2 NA TGTGCCAGCAGTTTCCGGCCAGAGGGATCGTTTGGCTACACCTTC CASSFRPEGSFGYTF
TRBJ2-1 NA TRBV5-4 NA TGTGCCAGCAGCTTCGGGACCTACGCGGCCTACAATGAGCAGTTCTTC CASSFGTYAAYNEQFF
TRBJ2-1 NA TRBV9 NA TGTGCCAGCAGCGTAGACGTATCCCCCTACAATGAGCAGTTCTTC CASSVDVSPYNEQFF
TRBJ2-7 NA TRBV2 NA TGTGCCAGCAGCACGGACAGATCCTACGAGCAGTACTTC CASSTDRSYEQYF
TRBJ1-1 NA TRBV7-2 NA TGTGCCAGCAGCCGGGTTTTGAACACTGAAGCTTTCTTT CASSRVLNTEAFF
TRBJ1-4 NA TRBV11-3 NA TGTGCCAGCAGCTTAAGTAGAGCCACAACTAATGAAAAACTGTTTTTT CASSLSRATTNEKLFF
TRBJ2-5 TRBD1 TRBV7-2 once TGTGCCAGCAGCTTACCAGCCCCGGGACAGGGAGGTCAAGAGACCCAGTACTTC CASSLPAPGQGGQETQYF